The sequence of this T cell receptor (beta chain) was determined in a study of OX40 agonist ivuxolimab in advanced cancers. Study overall: People in dose escalation had one of these cancers: hepatocellular carcinoma, melanoma, renal cell or head and neck cancer. Therapy given before enrollment (anti-PD-1, anti-PD-L1 or anti-CTLA-4) was allowed, and 40% to 50% had some. General study results and limits: CD4+ and CD8+ T cells in blood underwent clonal expansion by week 6 at 0.1 to 3.0 mg/kg.

Data came from immunoSEQ multiplex PCR; TCRdb stores just in-frame clones and leaves some out. The sample comprises about 42,000 clones, 70% to 85% of which are singletons, and roughly 23% rests with the top ten. With 0 bases removed from V and 3 bases from J, the gap between germline ends came to 1 base. Germline V CDR1 and CDR2: SGHRS, YFSETQ. This CDR3 comprises 12 residues. Sampled blood was obtained at baseline, cycle 4 day 1, and cycle 7 day 1. A note on this clone: The antigen is unknown.

Sequencing used CD4+ or CD8+ T cells sorted from blood, obtained in a trial of the OX40 agonist ivuxolimab. This receptor was taken from an adult with an advanced solid tumor such as melanoma, head and neck, liver or kidney cancer. The J gene is TRBJ2-1, the V gene TRBV5-1; no clear D. The CDR3 spells CASSLVYNEQFF. CDR3 nucleotides: TGCGCCAGCAGCTTGGTCTACAATGAGCAGTTCTTC.